Following are 6 T cell receptor beta chains from one sample sequenced in a study of chronic HIV infection and antiretroviral therapy. One entry per CDR3 protein results from TCRdb running MiXCR on the 5' RACE reads. The repertoire holds about 38,000 distinct CDR3 sequences, about 7.4% seen once, with 2.9% in the top ten. The sequenced sample consisted of peripheral blood. The receptor source for this set is an adult who had HIV and had not received antiretroviral therapy, or was an uninfected healthy control (not recorded which).

Many counts were recorded for this clonotype. The chain combines TRBV28 with TRBJ2-5; TRBD2 matches 9 bases. V was clipped by 3 bases and J by 3 bases; unmatched bases: 2. CDR3 size: 14 residues. Germline CDR1 MDHEN, CDR2 SYDVKM. CDR3 region: CASSLLAGEETQYF. DNA of the CDR3: TGTGCCAGCAGTTTGTTAGCGGGAGAAGAGACCCAGTACTTC.

This chain joins TRBV4-2 and TRBJ2-5; TRBD2 matches at 9 bases. CDR1 and CDR2 (germline): LGHNA, YNFKEQ. With 0 bases clipped from V and 5 bases from J, the junction kept 10 bases outside the gene matches. The CDR3 covers 17 residues. This CDR3 is CASSQEGLAGGVETQYF. CDR3 bases: TGTGCCAGCAGCCAAGAGGGACTAGCAGGAGGGGTCGAGACCCAGTACTTC.

The chain employs TRBV2 and TRBJ2-4, with no clear D. Germline CDR1 is SNHLY and CDR2 is FYNNEI. The CDR3 length is 11 residues. Trimming shortened V by 3 bases and J by 9 bases, and 6 bases separated the two germline ends. In nucleotides, the CDR3 is TGTGCCAGCAGTGATGTTGTCATTCAGTACTTC. Translating it yields CASSDVVIQYF.

The V call is TRBV12-3 or TRBV12-4, the J call TRBJ2-1; D ambiguous. This CDR3 comprises 12 residues. Trimming shortened V by 3 bases and J by 7 bases, and 7 bases separated the two germline ends. For the CDR3, the DNA is TGTGCCAGCAGTTTTGAGGCGAATGAGCAGTTCTTC. Amino acids: CASSFEANEQFF.

The V gene is TRBV14, the J gene TRBJ2-1; TRBD2 agrees at 14 bases. Germline lookup yields CDR1 SGHDN and CDR2 FVKESK. CDR3 length: 15 amino acids. Unmatched junction bases numbered 11, after V lost 4 bases and J lost 15 bases. CDR3 sequence reads: CASSPGLAGVLHRFF. The CDR3 DNA is TGTGCCAGCAGCCCGGGACTAGCGGGAGTCCTGCACCGGTTCTTC.

The table lists this clonotype with many counts. This chain connects TRBV20-1 to TRBJ2-2, with D possibly being TRBD2 (6 bases). Germline V gives CDR1 DFQATT, CDR2 SNEGSKA (reference sequence). The CDR3 has 13 amino acids. V lost 3 bases to trimming and J lost 6 bases, with 11 bases between them. CDR3 region: CSASTGEAGELFF. The CDR3 coding sequence is TGCAGTGCTAGCACGGGAGAGGCCGGGGAGCTGTTTTTT.